The clone carrying this T cell receptor (beta chain) has only a few counts. The target antigen is unknown. This sample was included in a study of T cell repertoires in cytomegalovirus infection. Background on the study: Selection of CMV epitopes for the study included recently identified HLA-C-restricted and well-studied HLA-B-restricted ones. Indications of both CMV infection and matching HLA type were provided by public TCR beta signatures. Regarding the study as a whole: In two of eight donors, the top clonotype was HLA-C-restricted CMV-specific. People with CMV and the relevant HLA were identified by cumulative public TCR beta family frequency.

Per germline, CDR1 LNHDA and CDR2 SQIVND (reference sequence). The V and J ends lost 5 bases and 5 bases respectively, with 15 bases between them. CDR3 length: 14 residues. MiXCR was run by TCRdb on the reads, yielding one entry per CDR3 protein. In the table there are hundreds of thousands of distinct CDR3 sequences, about 33% of which are singletons. The chain is built from TRBV19 and TRBJ1-1; D is possibly TRBD1 (5 bases). This TCR was recovered from a human donor in good health (CMV status not recorded). Some clones in this sample may be carry-over from other donors' samples. The source was cultured CD8+ T cells from PBMCs, collected from culture after CMV antigen stimulation. The CDR3 bases are TGTGCCAGTAGTCAGGACAATAGGGGAACTGAAGCTTTCTTT. Translating it yields CASSQDNRGTEAFF. The whole variable domain, filled in from reference TRBV19 and TRBJ1-1, reads DGGITQSPKYLFRKEGQNVTLSCEQNLNHDAMYWYRQDPGQGLRLIYYSQIVNDFQKGDIAEGYSVSREKKESFPLTVTSAQKNPTAFYLCASSQDNRGTEAFFGQGTRLTVV.